Reported below is one T cell receptor (beta chain). This sample stems from a study of T cells in Graves' hyperthyroidism and ophthalmopathy. Germline V gives CDR1 SGHKS, CDR2 YYEKEE (reference sequence). V was trimmed by 4 bases and J by 4 bases, leaving 17 bases between them. The CDR3 length is 15 residues. Researchers took RNA transcripts and amplified the TCR beta CDR3 regions from them. Researchers ran a first-round RT-PCR on the TCR CDR3 using the HTBI primer set. TCRdb recomputed calls from the multiplex PCR reads with MiXCR, one row per CDR3 protein. The sample includes hundreds of thousands of distinct CDR3 sequences, 45% of them seen just once.

The TCR was taken from an adult man with Graves' disease, either hyperthyroidism or ophthalmopathy (not recorded which). The chain uses TRBV5-5 and TRBJ1-1, with D unclear. Input material: peripheral blood or thyroid tissue (not recorded which). CDR3 sequence (DNA): TGTGCCAGCAGCAAGCTTGGGAGAGGAACCACTGAAGCTTTCTTT. Amino acids: CASSKLGRGTTEAFF.